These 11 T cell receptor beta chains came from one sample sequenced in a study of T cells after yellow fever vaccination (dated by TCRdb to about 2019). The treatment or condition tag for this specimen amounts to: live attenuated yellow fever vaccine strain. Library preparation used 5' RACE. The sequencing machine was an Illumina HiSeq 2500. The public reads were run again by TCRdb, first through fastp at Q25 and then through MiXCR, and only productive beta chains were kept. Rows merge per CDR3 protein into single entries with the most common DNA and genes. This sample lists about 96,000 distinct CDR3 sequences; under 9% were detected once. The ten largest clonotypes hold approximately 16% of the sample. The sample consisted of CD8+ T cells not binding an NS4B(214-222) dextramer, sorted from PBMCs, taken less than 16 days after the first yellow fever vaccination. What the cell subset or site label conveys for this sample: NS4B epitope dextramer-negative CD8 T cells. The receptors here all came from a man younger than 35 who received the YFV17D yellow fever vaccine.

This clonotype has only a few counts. Written as DNA, the CDR3 is TGTGCCAGCAGTACAGGACAGGCCCGAGAGACCCAGTACTTC. It specifies CASSTGQARETQYF. The J gene is TRBJ2-5, the V gene TRBV27; TRBD1 matches 7 bases. In germline, CDR1 is MNHEY, CDR2 SMNVEV (reference sequence). The V segment lost 5 bases and the J segment 4 bases; nucleotides outside the gene matches: 7. The CDR3 covers 14 residues.

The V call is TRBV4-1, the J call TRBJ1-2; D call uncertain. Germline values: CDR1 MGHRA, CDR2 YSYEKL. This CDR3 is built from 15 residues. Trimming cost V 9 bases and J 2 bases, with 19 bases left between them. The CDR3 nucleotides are TGCGCCAGTCTACCTTCCGGACGGATAAACTATGGCTACACCTTC. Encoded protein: CASLPSGRINYGYTF.

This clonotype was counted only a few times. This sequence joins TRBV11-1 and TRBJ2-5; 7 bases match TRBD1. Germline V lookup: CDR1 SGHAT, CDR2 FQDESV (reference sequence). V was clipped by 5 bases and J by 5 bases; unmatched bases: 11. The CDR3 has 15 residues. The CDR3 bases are TGTGCCAGCAGCACCTTAGGACAGGTCACGGAGACCCAGTACTTC. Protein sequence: CASSTLGQVTETQYF.

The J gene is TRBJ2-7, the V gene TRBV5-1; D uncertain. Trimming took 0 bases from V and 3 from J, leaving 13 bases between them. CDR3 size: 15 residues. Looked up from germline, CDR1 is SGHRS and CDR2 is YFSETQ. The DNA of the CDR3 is TGCGCCAGCAGCTTGGTCACGGGTACAATCTACGAGCAGTACTTC. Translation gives CASSLVTGTIYEQYF. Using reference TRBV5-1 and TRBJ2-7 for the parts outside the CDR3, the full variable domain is KAGVTQTPRYLIKTRGQQVTLSCSPISGHRSVSWYQQTPGQGLQFLFEYFSETQRNKGNFPGRFSGRQFSNSRSEMNVSTLELGDSALYLCASSLVTGTIYEQYFGPGTRLTVT.

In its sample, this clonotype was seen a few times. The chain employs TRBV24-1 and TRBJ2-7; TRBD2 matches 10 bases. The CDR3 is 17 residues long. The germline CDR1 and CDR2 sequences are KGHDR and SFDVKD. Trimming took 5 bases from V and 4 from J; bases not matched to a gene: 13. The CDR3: CATSAPPELAGEYEQYF. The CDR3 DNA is TGTGCCACCAGTGCTCCTCCGGAGCTAGCGGGGGAGTACGAGCAGTACTTC.

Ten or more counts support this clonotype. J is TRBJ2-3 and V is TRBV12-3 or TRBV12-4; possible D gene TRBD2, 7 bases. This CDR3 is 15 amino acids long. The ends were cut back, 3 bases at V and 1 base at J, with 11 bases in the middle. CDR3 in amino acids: CASSFRGARTDTQYF. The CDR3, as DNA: TGTGCCAGCAGTTTTCGGGGGGCTCGCACAGATACGCAGTATTTT.

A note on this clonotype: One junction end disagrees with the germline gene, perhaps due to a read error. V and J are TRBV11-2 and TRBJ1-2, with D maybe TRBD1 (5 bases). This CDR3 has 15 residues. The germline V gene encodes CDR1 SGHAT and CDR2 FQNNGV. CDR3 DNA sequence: TGTGCCAGCGCGCCCACGGGGGGGGGAACCTATGGCTACTCCTTC. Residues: CASAPTGGGTYGYSF.

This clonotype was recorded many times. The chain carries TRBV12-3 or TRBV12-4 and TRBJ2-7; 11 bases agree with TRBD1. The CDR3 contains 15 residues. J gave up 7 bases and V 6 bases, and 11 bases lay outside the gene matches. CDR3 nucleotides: TGTGCCAGCAGGGCCTGGGACAGGGGGAGTCGGGAGCAGTACTTC. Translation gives CASRAWDRGSREQYF.

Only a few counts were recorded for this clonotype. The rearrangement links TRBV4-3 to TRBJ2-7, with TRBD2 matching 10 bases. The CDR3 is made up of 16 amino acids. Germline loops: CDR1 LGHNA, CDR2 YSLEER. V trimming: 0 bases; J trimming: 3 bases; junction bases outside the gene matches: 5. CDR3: CASSQDKAGGLYEQYF. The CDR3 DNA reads TGCGCCAGCAGCCAAGATAAAGCGGGGGGGCTCTACGAGCAGTACTTC.

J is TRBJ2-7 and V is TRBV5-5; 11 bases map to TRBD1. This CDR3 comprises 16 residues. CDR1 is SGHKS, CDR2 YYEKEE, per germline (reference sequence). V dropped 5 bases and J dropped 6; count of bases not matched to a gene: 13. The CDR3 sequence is CASRTVTGQGAREQYF. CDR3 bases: TGTGCCAGCAGAACCGTCACCGGACAGGGGGCACGCGAGCAGTACTTC.

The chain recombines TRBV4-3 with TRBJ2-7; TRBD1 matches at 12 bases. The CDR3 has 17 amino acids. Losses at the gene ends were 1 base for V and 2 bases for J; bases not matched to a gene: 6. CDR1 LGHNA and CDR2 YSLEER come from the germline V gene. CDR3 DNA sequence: TGCGCCAGCAGCCAAGCCCCCGGGACAGGGGGCCCCTACGAGCAGTACTTC. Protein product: CASSQAPGTGGPYEQYF.